This T cell receptor (beta chain) was recorded in a study of shared clonotypes between healthy human individuals. Several immunoSEQ plates received, in even portions, the genomic DNA of each subset. The repertoire was sequenced with immunoSEQ multiplex PCR; TCRdb's copy has only in-frame clones and lacks some. The table has some 1.5 million clones, approximately 97% seen once. V gave up 1 base and J gave up 5 bases, with 20 bases separating them. This CDR3 is 17 amino acids long. CDR1 SEHNR and CDR2 FQNEAQ come from the germline V gene (reference sequence). This receptor was taken from a man aged 25-40 years in good health. The chain links TRBV7-9 to TRBJ2-5; weak D call: TRBD1 (6 bases). The material sequenced was naive CD4+ T cells sorted from blood. As for subset: CD45RA+ positively selected. The CDR3 sequence: CASSLVLQGRERETQYF. Written as DNA, the CDR3 is TGTGCCAGCAGCTTAGTACTGCAGGGGAGAGAGAGGGAGACCCAGTACTTC.